What follows is one TCR beta chain and its context. Its target is not known. These data are taken from a study of Ad26.COV2.S vaccination and SARS-CoV-2 variants. Looking at the study overall: Into the muscle, Ad26.COV2.S was dosed once or twice, 56 days apart. Study-wide results and limits: Across vaccine and placebo recipients, the breadth of non-spike TCRs was similar.

Profiling relied on immunoSEQ multiplex PCR, and the TCRdb table lists in-frame clones only, not all of them. The table lists approximately 420,000 clones, 80% to 90% of them singletons. The treatment was: some 19 received Ad26.COV2.S at low or high dose, single or two shots; several received placebo; per-sample allocation not given. At day 63 after the first vaccine or placebo injection, samples were drawn. An adult aged 18-55 years in Boston served as the donor. This CDR3 has 15 amino acids. Between the trimmed V and J ends, which lost 4 bases and 8 bases, there was a span of 16 bases. The germline V gene has CDR1 KGHDR and CDR2 SFDVKD.

The sequence came from a person between 18 and 60 years old who received the Ad26.COV2.S COVID-19 vaccine or a placebo. The chain recombines TRBV24-1 with TRBJ2-2; D call uncertain. The starting material was peripheral blood, obtained in a trial of Ad26.COV2.S vaccine versus placebo. As DNA, the CDR3 is TGTGCCACCAGTGACGTTTCGCCCACGAGTGGGGAGCTGTTTTTT. It yields the protein CATSDVSPTSGELFF.